A single sample is the source of the 30 T cell receptor beta chains below, sequenced in a study of shared clonotypes between healthy human individuals. CD8 cells classed as naive were CD45RO-negative and positively selected for CCR7, excluding terminally differentiated effector memory CD45RA+ cells. Using immunoSEQ multiplex PCR, the repertoire was profiled, and TCRdb retains in-frame clones only, with some absent. The sample lists some 2,100,000 clones, 85% to 95% seen once, with over 1.5% in the top ten. Material for sequencing was naive CD8+ T cells from PBMCs. These receptors came from a man younger than 35 in good health. Some clones in this sample may be carry-over from other donors' samples.

The genes are TRBV27 and TRBJ2-5, with 8 nucleotides matching TRBD1. The J segment lost 4 bases and the V segment lost 2 bases, leaving 6 bases of the junction unmatched. The germline V gene has CDR1 MNHEY and CDR2 SMNVEV (reference sequence). The CDR3 covers 15 residues. CDR3 bases: TGTGCCAGCAGTTTAGCAGGGGGCGAGGGAGAGACCCAGTACTTC. Translated: CASSLAGGEGETQYF.

The CDR3 nucleotides read TGTGCCAGCAGCTTCTATGGTAATGAGCAGTTCTTC. Its protein product is CASSFYGNEQFF. The rearrangement uses TRBV9 and TRBJ2-1; D not resolved. The germline V gene has CDR1 SGDLS and CDR2 YYNGEE. The CDR3 is made up of 12 amino acids. V lost 4 bases and J 7 bases, leaving 9 bases between the germline ends.

This rearrangement joins TRBV9 to TRBJ2-2; no clear D gene. V shed 0 bases and J shed 0 bases, with 12 bases lying between them. CDR1 and CDR2 (germline): SGDLS, YYNGEE. This CDR3 contains 17 residues. The CDR3 nucleotides read TGTGCCAGCAGCGTAGGGGTGAAACACGCGAACACCGGGGAGCTGTTTTTT. It specifies CASSVGVKHANTGELFF.

The CDR3 here is CASSQGQGSITGELFF. In DNA form, the CDR3 reads TGCGCCAGCAGCCAAGGACAGGGTTCCATCACCGGGGAGCTGTTTTTT. The gene calls are TRBV4-3 and TRBJ2-2, with 7 nucleotides matching TRBD1. Trimming at V came to 1 base and at J to 4 bases, leaving 6 bases not matched to a gene. This CDR3 has 16 residues. Looked up from germline, CDR1 is LGHNA and CDR2 is YSLEER.

The chain couples TRBV4-3 to TRBJ2-1; D may be TRBD2 (5 bases). Germline V gene lookup returns CDR1 LGHNA and CDR2 YSLEER. V was clipped by 1 base and J by 6 bases, with 7 bases between them. There are 13 residues in the CDR3. CDR3 DNA sequence: TGCGCCAGCAGCCAAGGGACTCGCAATGAGCAGTTCTTC. Protein product: CASSQGTRNEQFF.

The chain employs TRBV27 and TRBJ1-2; possibly TRBD1 for D (5 bases). The CDR3 has 16 amino acids. Deletions cut 5 bases from V and 2 bases from J, with 18 bases between. The germline CDR1 and CDR2 sequences are MNHEY and SMNVEV (reference sequence). Written as DNA, the CDR3 is TGTGCCAGCAGTCCCCTAGGGGACTGGGGAAACTATGGCTACACCTTC. Translating it yields CASSPLGDWGNYGYTF.

The chain is built from TRBV27 and TRBJ1-2; possible D gene TRBD1, 6 bases. The CDR3 consists of 13 residues. V lost 5 bases and J lost 6, with 13 bases in between. Germline loops: CDR1 MNHEY, CDR2 SMNVEV (reference sequence). The CDR3 reads CASSGNRVDGYTF. The CDR3 DNA reads TGTGCCAGCAGTGGGAACAGGGTGGATGGCTACACCTTC.

This chain uses TRBV7-9 with TRBJ1-1; the D gene is possibly TRBD1 (6 bases). The germline gives CDR1 SEHNR, CDR2 FQNEAQ (reference sequence). The V gene lost 8 bases and the J gene lost 7 bases, with 11 bases spanning the gap. The CDR3 has 11 residues. The CDR3 loop reads CASATGREAFF. For the CDR3, the DNA is TGTGCCAGCGCTACAGGGCGTGAAGCTTTCTTT.

The gene calls are TRBV29-1 and TRBJ2-1; TRBD1 matches at 9 bases. With V trimmed by 5 bases and J by 6 bases, 17 bases remained unmatched. Per the germline V gene, CDR1 is SQVTM and CDR2 is ANQGSEA. The CDR3 is 17 residues long. This chain's CDR3 is CSVSQTVTGGPSNEQFF. CDR3 nucleotide sequence: TGCAGCGTTTCCCAAACGGTGACAGGGGGTCCTAGCAATGAGCAGTTCTTC.

A single count supports this clone. This chain connects TRBV11-2 to TRBJ1-4; D possibly corresponds to TRBD1 (5 bases). Trimming removed 4 bases from V and 5 bases from J, with 17 bases in between. Per germline, CDR1 SGHAT and CDR2 FQNNGV. This CDR3 spans 16 amino acids. The CDR3 loop is CASSSHAGDPNEKLFF. The CDR3 region has the DNA TGTGCCAGCAGCTCCCATGCGGGGGACCCGAATGAAAAACTGTTTTTT.

J is TRBJ1-1 and V is TRBV6-5; D gene ambiguous. The CDR3 contains 15 residues. Germline assignment: CDR1 MNHEY and CDR2 SVGAGI. Deletions cut 0 bases from V and 3 bases from J, with 11 bases between. The CDR3 protein is CASSYSRWRDTEAFF. The CDR3 DNA is TGTGCCAGCAGTTACTCCCGTTGGCGAGACACTGAAGCTTTCTTT.

The chain couples TRBV5-1 to TRBJ2-3, with 12 bases lining up with TRBD2. CDR3 length: 16 residues. Germline V gives CDR1 SGHRS, CDR2 YFSETQ. Trimming took 4 bases from V and 3 from J; bases not matched to a gene: 6. CDR3 residues: CASSSLAGGPTDTQYF. For the CDR3, the DNA is TGCGCCAGCAGCAGTCTAGCGGGAGGGCCGACAGATACGCAGTATTTT.

V and J are TRBV11-3 and TRBJ2-7; 7 bases fit TRBD2. This CDR3 region has 16 residues. Trimming removed 1 base from V and 2 bases from J; junction bases left unmatched: 8. From germline, CDR1 is SGHNT and CDR2 YENEEA. This chain's CDR3 is CASSLGGAGTPYEQYF. The DNA of the CDR3 is TGTGCCAGCAGCTTAGGGGGAGCGGGGACGCCCTACGAGCAGTACTTC. The variable domain in full, with the rest retrieved from reference TRBV11-3 and TRBJ2-7, is EAGVVQSPRYKIIEKKQPVAFWCNPISGHNTLYWYLQNLGQGPELLIRYENEEAVDDSQLPKDRFSAERLKGVDSTLKIQPAELGDSAVYLCASSLGGAGTPYEQYFGPGTRLTVT.

The chain recombines TRBV5-8 with TRBJ2-5; TRBD2 aligns across 7 bases. The germline gives CDR1 SGHTS, CDR2 YDEGEE. The V and J ends lost 1 base and 5 bases, in that order; junction bases with no gene match: 8. The CDR3 covers 15 residues. The CDR3 sequence is CASSLLGRGGETQYF. DNA for the CDR3: TGTGCCAGCAGCTTGTTAGGGAGGGGAGGGGAGACCCAGTACTTC.

The chain uses TRBV6-5 and TRBJ1-1; TRBD1 aligns across 7 bases. Per the germline V gene, CDR1 is MNHEY and CDR2 is SVGAGI. The CDR3 contains 15 residues. Trimming cost V 2 bases and J 5 bases; bases outside gene matches: 8. CDR3 DNA: TGTGCCAGCAGTTACCTAGGGGGCGCGGCGACTGAAGCTTTCTTT. This sequence encodes CASSYLGGAATEAFF.

V usage is TRBV6-1 and J usage is TRBJ2-2; D remains ambiguous. V lost 2 bases and J 5 bases, leaving 12 bases between the germline ends. From germline, CDR1 is MNHNS and CDR2 SASEGT. This CDR3 has 15 amino acids. This CDR3 reads CASSEYRLLTGELFF. CDR3 DNA: TGTGCCAGCAGTGAATATCGTTTACTAACCGGGGAGCTGTTTTTT.

A few counts support this clone. The chain is built from TRBV28 and TRBJ1-5; D unclear. Germline assignment: CDR1 MDHEN and CDR2 SYDVKM. Trimming pared 8 bases from V and 7 bases from J, leaving 6 bases between. CDR3 length equals 10 residues. CDR3 loop: CASGFQPQHF. CDR3 DNA: TGTGCCAGCGGGTTCCAGCCCCAGCATTTT.

This chain connects TRBV15 to TRBJ1-5, with 9 positions matching TRBD1. Germline trimming cut 0 bases from V and 5 bases from J; bases unmatched to any gene: 11. Germline values: CDR1 LNHNV, CDR2 YYDKDF (reference sequence). The CDR3 totals 18 residues. The DNA of the CDR3 is TGTGCCACCAGCAGAGATTTAGTGGACAGGGGCATGGATCAGCCCCAGCATTTT. Translation gives CATSRDLVDRGMDQPQHF. The whole variable domain, remainder taken from reference TRBV15 and TRBJ1-5, is DAMVIQNPRYQVTQFGKPVTLSCSQTLNHNVMYWYQQKSSQAPKLLFHYYDKDFNNEADTPDNFQSRRPNTSFCFLDIRSPGLGDTAMYLCATSRDLVDRGMDQPQHFGDGTRLSIL.

The chain uses TRBV6-5 and TRBJ1-2, with TRBD1 as a possible D gene (5 bases). This CDR3 region has 15 residues. Looked up from germline, CDR1 is MNHEY and CDR2 is SVGAGI. Trimming shortened V by 0 bases and J by 0 bases, and 8 bases separated the two germline ends. Here the CDR3 DNA reads TGTGCCAGCAGTTACTCGGACAACGCTAACTATGGCTACACCTTC. Encoded protein: CASSYSDNANYGYTF.

The chain combines TRBV28 with TRBJ1-3; TRBD1 agrees at 9 bases. The V segment lost 10 bases and the J segment 2 bases; nucleotides outside the gene matches: 15. Germline-derived CDR1 and CDR2 are MDHEN and SYDVKM. CDR3 length: 17 residues. The CDR3 reads CAIRDREGGGAGNTIYF. In DNA, the CDR3 is TGTGCCATACGGGACAGGGAGGGAGGTGGCGCTGGAAACACCATATATTTT. Full variable domain (outside the CDR3, taken from reference TRBV28 and TRBJ1-3): DVKVTQSSRYLVKRTGEKVFLECVQDMDHENMFWYRQDPGLGLRLIYFSYDVKMKEKGDIPEGYSVSREKKERFSLILESASTNQTSMYLCAIRDREGGGAGNTIYFGEGSWLTVV.

The genes are TRBV6-1 and TRBJ2-1, with 8 bases matching TRBD2. Per germline, CDR1 MNHNS and CDR2 SASEGT. The V segment lost 2 bases and the J segment 2 bases; nucleotides outside the gene matches: 14. CDR3 length equals 19 residues. CDR3 DNA sequence: TGTGCCAGCAGTGAAAGTCCACTAGCGGTCTGGGGAGCCTACAATGAGCAGTTCTTC. It encodes CASSESPLAVWGAYNEQFF.

The chain couples TRBV7-2 to TRBJ2-5; D remains ambiguous. CDR1 and CDR2 from the germline V gene are SGHTA and FQGNSA. The CDR3 extends over 14 amino acids. Trimming removed 1 base at V and 5 bases at J, with 11 bases between. The CDR3 DNA follows: TGTGCCAGCAGCTTAGTTCTCCCCGCGGAGACCCAGTACTTC. Its protein product is CASSLVLPAETQYF.

J is TRBJ1-5 and V is TRBV6-6, with D unclear. The CDR3 runs to 12 residues. Germline CDR1 reads MNHNY; CDR2 reads SVGAGI (reference sequence). Trimming removed 2 bases from V and 4 bases from J, with 3 bases in between. The CDR3 DNA reads TGTGCCAGCAGTTACGTAAATCAGCCCCAGCATTTT. Encoded protein: CASSYVNQPQHF.

The rearrangement uses TRBV5-6 and TRBJ2-7, with D tentatively TRBD1 (5 bases). The CDR3 loop spans 13 amino acids. Trimming pared 7 bases from V and 2 bases from J, leaving 13 bases between. Germline CDR1 reads SGHDT; CDR2 reads YYEEEE. The CDR3 nucleotides read TGTGCCAGCGCAAGCAGGGAAACCTACGAGCAGTACTTC. It codes for CASASRETYEQYF.

The rearrangement links TRBV28 to TRBJ2-1; D not resolved. V was pared by 3 bases and J by 6 bases, with 9 bases between. Per germline, CDR1 MDHEN and CDR2 SYDVKM. The length of the CDR3 is 13 residues. The CDR3 nucleotides are TGTGCCAGCAGTTTCCGAAGTTCCAATGAGCAGTTCTTC. It encodes CASSFRSSNEQFF.

The V call is TRBV7-9, the J call TRBJ2-1; 8 bases agree with TRBD2. CDR1 is SEHNR and CDR2 is FQNEAQ in the germline V gene (reference sequence). This CDR3 has 16 residues. Trimming at V came to 3 bases and at J to 2 bases, leaving 6 bases not matched to a gene. The DNA of the CDR3 is TGTGCCAGCAGCTTTAGCGGTAGCGGGGCCTACAATGAGCAGTTCTTC. Translation gives CASSFSGSGAYNEQFF.

This clone appeared a single time. V gene TRBV28 combines with J gene TRBJ2-1, with a possible D match to TRBD1 (5 bases). This CDR3 is built from 11 residues. The germline V gene encodes CDR1 MDHEN and CDR2 SYDVKM. Deletions cut 3 bases from V and 15 bases from J, with 12 bases between. The CDR3 loop reads CASSFGPRGFF. The CDR3 bases are TGTGCCAGCAGTTTTGGACCAAGGGGGTTCTTC.

J is TRBJ2-7 and V is TRBV5-4, with D tentatively TRBD2 (6 bases). CDR3 size: 13 residues. V shed 4 bases and J shed 5 bases, with 13 bases lying between them. Germline V gene data show CDR1 as SGHNT and CDR2 as YYREEE (reference sequence). DNA of the CDR3: TGTGCCAGCAGCCCGGGACTCCCTGACGAGCAGTACTTC. Translation gives CASSPGLPDEQYF.

The J gene is TRBJ2-7, the V gene TRBV28, with 7 bases that match TRBD2. Germline V CDR1 and CDR2: MDHEN, SYDVKM. J was trimmed by 2 bases and V by 6 bases; bases with no gene match: 13. The CDR3 extends over 16 amino acids. In DNA, the CDR3 is TGTGCCAGCAGCCTCCCCCTAGCGGACCCTACCTACGAGCAGTACTTC. It encodes CASSLPLADPTYEQYF.

The chain combines TRBV7-9 with TRBJ2-1; perhaps D is TRBD1 or TRBD2 (5 bases each). Germline V CDR1 and CDR2: SEHNR, FQNEAQ (reference sequence). The CDR3 has 14 residues. Trimming removed 4 bases from V and 10 bases from J, with 17 bases in between. CDR3 sequence: CASSSGRSLGEQFF. CDR3 in DNA: TGTGCCAGCAGCTCGGGACGGAGCCTGGGGGAGCAGTTCTTC. The full variable domain, rest sourced from reference TRBV7-9 and TRBJ2-1, is DTGVSQNPRHKITKRGQNVTFRCDPISEHNRLYWYRQTLGQGPEFLTYFQNEAQLEKSRLLSDRFSAERPKGSFSTLEIQRTEQGDSAMYLCASSSGRSLGEQFFGPGTRLTVL.